Listed below are T cell receptor beta chains from one sample, sequenced in a study of healthy donors' naive CD4 and CD8 T cells. Via MiXCR, TCRdb re-called the reads, giving one row per CDR3 protein. Of approximately 200,000 distinct CDR3 sequences in the sample, around 80% were seen once. Material for sequencing was naive CD4+ and CD8+ T cells sorted from blood, pooled from several donors. The receptors shown here come from a pool of human donors in good health; the sample pools cells from several healthy donors. The conserved cysteine and the conserved F or W are not part of the CDR3 here.

v_call	cdr3_aa
TRBV29-1	SASPMNTEAF
TRBV19	ASSIGRGNEQF
TRBV6-2/TRBV6-3	ASSYRTDTQY
TRBV29-1	SVEEEDRVYEQY
TRBV6-5	ASSKTRDEQF
TRBV27	ASSLVGSLAGGWGDNEQF
TRBV20-1	SANLGRRNSPLH
TRBV6-1	ASRRGQGTNTEAF
TRBV29-1	SYRDVSYEQY
TRBV29-1	SVGGRGRGEQF
TRBV7-8	ASSKLQGWVNTEAF
TRBV19	ASSSLAGGTYNEQF
TRBV6-5	ASRTGSYEQY
TRBV30	AWSDGTEAF
TRBV12-3/TRBV12-4	ASSPGLVYTDTQY
TRBV19	ASSIPGLASEQY
TRBV6-1	ASTLLGGTEAF
TRBV19	ASSIPSYRAKNTEAF
TRBV4-2	ASSQDRGSGANVLT
TRBV29-1	SVEGAASGNTIY
TRBV12-3/TRBV12-4	ASSFQGDYEQY
TRBV27	ASSPLGQGYGYT
TRBV6-2/TRBV6-3	ATALIQGSPLYEQY
TRBV10-3	AISDSGRFQETQY
TRBV29-1	SVEHRGGAYEQY
TRBV4-2	ASSQVGDEQF
TRBV6-6	ASRGSDTQY
TRBV5-5	ASTLLTANTEAF
TRBV29-1	SVEGSGVAGEQY
TRBV5-5	ASSLSGDGFSPLH